This entry features one TCR beta chain sequence. This entry is derived from a study of blood T cell repertoires in COVID-19. Across the whole study: The analysed material was cDNA or gDNA that came from T cells, B-cell-depleted T cells, or PBMCs.

The V end was cut by 4 bases, the J end by 4 bases, with 10 bases between. CDR3 length: 13 residues. Germline CDR1 MDHEN, CDR2 SYDVKM. Per the original methods: From reference gene primer amplification, estimates of nucleated cell counts were derived. Assay: immunoSEQ multiplex PCR; the TCRdb copy retains only in-frame clones and omits some. V, J and clone size were drawn from that table, and D and trimming were deduced from the DNA. The repertoire holds about 110,000 clones, with 60% to 85% as singletons. This sequence was found in a human donor in a cohort sampled during active or convalescent COVID-19. Sequenced material: peripheral blood. The chain recombines TRBV28 with TRBJ1-1, with D uncertain. The CDR3 DNA reads as TGTGCCAGCAGTTCCGGGGTAGGCACTGAAGCTTTCTTT. Its protein is CASSSGVGTEAFF.